This TCR beta chain was observed in a study of cytomegalovirus exposure and HLA in healthy donors (TCRdb year 2017). Background on the whole study: According to an earlier analysis of 550 to 700 of the donors, about 179 million T cells yielded roughly 100 million unique TCR beta sequences and approximately 300 Gb of sequence data. An early release that covered several hundred HLA-typed donors contained approximately 300 gigabases of sequencing data and 85 million to 100 million unique TCR sequences. Among the roughly 400 genotyped donors, 81% belonged to the genetic ancestry cluster associated with self-reported Caucasian donors. The study was designed to test whether signatures of past pathogen exposure could be identified by cataloging public T cell receptors. The study profiled the T cell repertoires of under 700 subjects by immunosequencing and related them to cytomegalovirus serostatus. Besides the first cohort of hundreds of subjects, a separate validation cohort made up of around 120 different subjects was used. High-throughput TCR immunosequencing, statistical association of individual TCRs with disease status, and machine learning were combined to predict cytomegalovirus infection status. A later analysis re-analyzed previously published TCR beta repertoires from 500 to 700 donors and added high-resolution HLA genotyping to study TCR occurrence patterns. In the later analysis, no new phenotypic data were used to find candidate immune exposures; instead, reliance was placed on TCR beta sequences and their occurrence across donors. In an earlier analysis of around 540 of the donors, high-throughput TCR beta sequencing was used to judge whether each TCR beta V gene segment behaved as functional or pseudogenic. Donor age, sex, ethnicity and CMV serostatus were compiled alongside the repertoire data. Genome-wide SNP genotypes for about 55% of the roughly 670 donors were used in a later genetic analysis, which treated that subset as a discovery cohort. All discovery cohort repertoires had been generated on a single sequencing platform. HLA typing covered class I and class II loci at four-digit resolution. The number of typed donors differed by locus: about 629-640 for A, B, C, DRB1 and DQB1; some 500 for DQA1; roughly 600 for DPA1; and around 490 for DPB1. Several DR-DQ haplotypes were handled as single units for association and clustering because linkage in the cohort was strong. Among some 410 genotyped donors of the cohort, an average of approximately 240,000 unique TCR beta nucleotide sequences was sequenced per donor, of which about 20% were non-productive.

Points on this clone: What antigen it recognizes has not been identified. No much larger clone is present one base from it, and per-base qualities are unavailable.

Libraries were constructed by the immunoSEQ multiplex PCR assay. For the multiplex PCR, a mixture combining 60 forward primers for TCR Vbeta segments and 13 reverse primers for TCR Jbeta segments was used. The CDR3 region of rearranged TCR beta genes was amplified from genomic DNA by a multiplex PCR assay. The amplified TCR beta libraries were sequenced on the Illumina HiSeq System as 87-base-pair reads. For the original study's pipeline: A later analysis tallied tens of millions of unique TCR beta chains across the 700 or so repertoires, and some 10 million of those chains were shared by two or more donors. Raw reads were error-corrected and collapsed into unique sequences by a nearest-neighbor algorithm in which closely related sequences were merged to remove PCR and sequencing errors. V, D and J gene segments were assigned by aligning CDR3 sequences to IMGT reference sequences. For a sequence to be retained, a match of at least six nucleotides to both a V gene segment and a J gene segment was required. A rearrangement was called productive if the CDR3 had no stop codons and remained in frame with V and J, and every other rearrangement was called non-productive. CDR3 was defined by IMGT convention, running from the second conserved V-encoded cysteine to the conserved J-encoded phenylalanine. The earlier analysis of some 540 of the donors excluded any sequence lacking an unambiguous match to a single V gene segment. In an earlier analysis of approximately 500 of the donors, a V segment was called functional when productive rearrangements were above 56.7%, and segregating when the standard deviation between donors exceeded 5%. A statistical classification framework was built for diagnosing cytomegalovirus status from the catalog of TCR beta chain sequences. In a later analysis, V and J genes were assigned by comparing TCR nucleotide sequences against IMGT/GENE-DB human TR gene sequences. A later analysis assigned CDR3 sequences and most-parsimonious VDJ recombination scenarios with the TCRdist pipeline. In a later analysis, each TCR beta chain was defined by its CDR3 amino acid sequence together with its V-gene family, and reads without a unique V-gene family were excluded. To address suspected cross-contamination and a sequencing artifact, a later analysis removed a few hundred highly shared, low-generation-probability nucleotide sequences. In a later analysis, a clonal expansion index for each public chain was calculated from normalized within-repertoire ranks of inferred template counts. In a later analysis, generation probabilities were computed using a VDJ recombination model fitted to out-of-frame rearrangements, and the results were checked against IGoR. In a later analysis, hypergeometric tests were used to score TCR-TCR, TCR-HLA and TCR-CMV co-occurrence, with a repertoire-size bias correction applied to TCR pairs. In a later analysis, false discovery rates were estimated by permuting HLA or CMV assignments 20 times. A later analysis grouped co-occurring TCRs with DBSCAN, adding TCRdist sequence similarity when clustering within HLA-allele-positive subsets. Co-occurrence clustering excluded repertoires with fewer than 30,000 or more than 120,000 public chains, plus five with anomalous nucleotide sharing. TCRdb provides this immuneACCESS table in a form limited to in-frame rearrangements. Some clones are lacking; in checked studies, under half of them reflect an unresolved V gene, and why the rest are absent is not known. V, J and clone size are those of that table, while D and trimming were read from the DNA. This sample gives around 110,000 clones in total; 79% of them show up just once. The ten top clones hold 3.5% to 5% of the sample.

Study-level results and caveats: The study listed around 160 TCR beta chains as associated with cytomegalovirus. When HLA alleles, especially DR and DQ, strongly co-occurred, TCR associations were difficult to assign to individual alleles. A later analysis associated 16,951 TCR beta sequences with specific HLA alleles at a false discovery rate of 0.05. Across donors, most TCR sequences were observed very rarely, whereas some public TCRs were present in many individuals. The 87-base-pair reads could not distinguish some IMGT-functional V segments, including TRBV6-2 and TRBV6-3, so those segments were excluded. Broadly in line with IMGT annotations, most TCR beta V segments showed up in productive rearrangements about 87% or about 30% of the time in an earlier analysis of some 590 of the donors. Sequencing depth was assumed to be roughly uniform across donors in the presence/absence analyses, though that assumption may not hold. According to a later genetic analysis, donors in an Asian-associated ancestry cluster had fewer N-insertions in productive TCRs than the approximately 670-donor mean. CMV serostatus was the only immune exposure information available for the cohort. In both the original and validation cohorts, the classifier was reported to diagnose cytomegalovirus status with high specificity and sensitivity. This cohort had only TCR beta chains sequenced, and the lack of alpha or paired-chain data limited which features could be detected. A cluster of highly shared sequence variants was judged likely to represent a technical artifact of the sequencing pipeline. In vitro tests confirmed that a few of the cytomegalovirus-associated TCR beta chains recognize cytomegalovirus antigens. According to a later analysis, TCR association rates differed among HLA loci, with DRB1 alleles showing the most associated TCRs and HLA-C alleles showing the fewest. Correlated functional status among segregating V segments might reflect linkage disequilibrium, but an unknown experimental factor could not be ruled out. In a later analysis, most CMV-associated TCR beta chains were found to appear HLA-restricted, with HLA associations seemingly driven largely by CMV exposure. A later analysis reported that several top co-occurrence clusters appeared linked to parvovirus B19, influenza, CMV and Epstein-Barr virus. In a later analysis, HLA-associated TCR beta chains showed more clonal expansion and lower generation probabilities than non-associated chains that were equally common. A further reported finding was that TCR beta sequences accurately predicted the HLA-A and HLA-B alleles for most subjects in the first cohort. Seventeen rarely observed V segments, including chromosome 9 orphons, were excluded from the earlier analysis of 550 to 700 of the donors because counts were too low. An association between a missense DCLRE1C variant and V-gene and J-gene trimming of TCR beta chains was found in a later genetic analysis and replicated in an independent cohort. The authors suggested that the approach could potentially be extended to other disease states and immunological phenotypes. Because HLA typing was missing for some donors at each locus, association tests included only the typed subset.

Germline trimming: 4 bases from V, 1 base from J; junction bases outside gene matches: 8. The germline V gene sets CDR1 to SGDLS and CDR2 to YYNGEE. Measured from the cysteine to the phenylalanine, the CDR3 is 17 residues long. Just the 51-base CDR3 DNA is kept, in frame starting at base 1. In total, 666 healthy bone marrow donors made up the cohort. Cohort members were all nominally healthy when sampled, although unrecorded immune exposures were likely present. The donor was CMV seropositive and belonged to the group of a few hundred seropositive cohort members. Each donor provided a peripheral blood sample, and peripheral blood mononuclear cells were used for TCR beta sequencing. The Qiagen DNeasy Blood Extraction Kit was used to extract genomic DNA from the blood cell samples.

The TCR comes from a man younger than 45 in good health and CMV-seropositive. The rearrangement combines TRBV9 with TRBJ1-3, with 10 bases aligning to TRBD1. The specimen was PBMCs. The nucleotide sequence reads TGTGCCAGCAGCTTCCTCCGGGACAGGGGTTCTGGAAACACCATATATTTT. Its protein product is CASSFLRDRGSGNTIYF.